This is a list of T cell receptor beta chains from one sample in a study of CD8+ T cells in alopecia areata. Clones were sequenced by immunoSEQ multiplex PCR, and TCRdb holds only the in-frame ones, with some missing. This table holds more than 11,000 clones, around three fifths found once. Sequenced material: CD4+ Tregs sorted from blood. The receptor set was obtained from a human donor with alopecia areata. CDR3s leave out the opening cysteine and the closing phenylalanine or tryptophan. Fields, in order: V gene, clone size, J gene, CDR3 protein. Clone size is shown for a subset of rows, as once, few, many or a class of expanded clone.

V gene: TRBV12-5; clone size: few; J gene: TRBJ2-5; CDR3 protein: ASGLVPNEETQY
V gene: TRBV6-5; clone size: -; J gene: TRBJ2-3; CDR3 protein: ASIVPGTDTQY
V gene: TRBV2; clone size: once; J gene: TRBJ2-1; CDR3 protein: ASKRLAGGRTYNEQF
V gene: TRBV28; clone size: -; J gene: TRBJ1-2; CDR3 protein: ASSSIGTGRNGYT
V gene: TRBV11-3; clone size: few; J gene: TRBJ2-1; CDR3 protein: ASSLDASSYNEQF
V gene: TRBV27; clone size: -; J gene: TRBJ2-7; CDR3 protein: ASSSSGRFRYEQY
V gene: TRBV6-6; clone size: -; J gene: TRBJ2-1; CDR3 protein: ASISLDEQF
V gene: TRBV28; clone size: medium-sized; J gene: TRBJ2-1; CDR3 protein: ASSPWATGGNEQF
V gene: TRBV2; clone size: -; J gene: TRBJ2-1; CDR3 protein: ASSIREGYNEQF
V gene: TRBV11-2; clone size: -; J gene: TRBJ2-4; CDR3 protein: ASGLRGLAKNIQY
V gene: TRBV5-1; clone size: -; J gene: TRBJ2-1; CDR3 protein: ASSGRRLDSNEQF
V gene: TRBV5-1; clone size: -; J gene: TRBJ2-7; CDR3 protein: ASSRSTSGAGEQY
V gene: TRBV15; clone size: once; J gene: TRBJ1-1; CDR3 protein: ATSRDHRRVNTEAF
V gene: TRBV11-2; clone size: -; J gene: TRBJ1-2; CDR3 protein: ASSSQGVNYGYT
V gene: TRBV7-9; clone size: medium-sized; J gene: TRBJ2-3; CDR3 protein: ASSFGTDTQY
V gene: TRBV20-1; clone size: few; J gene: TRBJ2-7; CDR3 protein: SALGIGGQY
V gene: TRBV2; clone size: -; J gene: TRBJ2-1; CDR3 protein: ASSESGSGPSYNEQF
V gene: TRBV6-5; clone size: -; J gene: TRBJ2-2; CDR3 protein: ASSSPALNTGELF
V gene: TRBV7-2; clone size: -; J gene: TRBJ2-1; CDR3 protein: ASSLFNEQF
V gene: TRBV7-9; clone size: few; J gene: TRBJ2-7; CDR3 protein: ASSGQGAYEQY
V gene: TRBV6-5; clone size: -; J gene: TRBJ2-7; CDR3 protein: ASSQPETYEQY
V gene: TRBV19; clone size: -; J gene: TRBJ2-2; CDR3 protein: ASSPWGGRDTGELF
V gene: TRBV5-1; clone size: -; J gene: TRBJ2-2; CDR3 protein: ASSLVSFTGELF
V gene: TRBV28; clone size: -; J gene: TRBJ1-2; CDR3 protein: ASSLTGMRGYT
V gene: TRBV30; clone size: -; J gene: TRBJ1-1; CDR3 protein: AWSPTSGAF
V gene: TRBV5-4; clone size: -; J gene: TRBJ2-7; CDR3 protein: ASSLAGRAGEQY
V gene: TRBV28; clone size: -; J gene: TRBJ1-2; CDR3 protein: ASSRAAGVGYGYT
V gene: TRBV28; clone size: once; J gene: TRBJ2-5; CDR3 protein: ASSLASPQY
V gene: TRBV7-2; clone size: few; J gene: TRBJ2-1; CDR3 protein: ASSSQGISYNEQF
V gene: TRBV15; clone size: -; J gene: TRBJ2-2; CDR3 protein: ATRPTGLAGITGELF
V gene: TRBV28; clone size: -; J gene: TRBJ1-2; CDR3 protein: ASSFRWAGTHYGYT
V gene: TRBV28; clone size: -; J gene: TRBJ2-3; CDR3 protein: ASSFLPFGTSGSTDTQY
V gene: TRBV18; clone size: few; J gene: TRBJ1-5; CDR3 protein: ASSPYSNQPQH
V gene: TRBV27; clone size: -; J gene: TRBJ2-7; CDR3 protein: ASSFYGTSSEQY
V gene: TRBV27; clone size: -; J gene: TRBJ2-7; CDR3 protein: ASSPRRREQY
V gene: TRBV7-9; clone size: -; J gene: TRBJ1-2; CDR3 protein: ASERRDIYGYT